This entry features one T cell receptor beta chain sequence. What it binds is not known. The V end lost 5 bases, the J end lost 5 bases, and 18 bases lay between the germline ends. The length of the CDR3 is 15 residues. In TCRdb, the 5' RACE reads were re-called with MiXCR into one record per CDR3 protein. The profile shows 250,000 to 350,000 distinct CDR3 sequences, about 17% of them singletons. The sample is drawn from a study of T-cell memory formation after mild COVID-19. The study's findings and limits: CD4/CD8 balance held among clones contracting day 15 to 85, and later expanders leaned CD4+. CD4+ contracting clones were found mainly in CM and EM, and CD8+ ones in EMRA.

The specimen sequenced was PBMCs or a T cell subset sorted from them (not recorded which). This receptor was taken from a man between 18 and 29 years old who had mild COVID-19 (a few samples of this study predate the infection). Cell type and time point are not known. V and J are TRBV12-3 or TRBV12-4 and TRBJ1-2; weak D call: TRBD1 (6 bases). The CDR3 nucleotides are TGTGCCAGCAGTATGGGGGGCCGCCAGTCATATGGCTACACCTTC. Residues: CASSMGGRQSYGYTF.